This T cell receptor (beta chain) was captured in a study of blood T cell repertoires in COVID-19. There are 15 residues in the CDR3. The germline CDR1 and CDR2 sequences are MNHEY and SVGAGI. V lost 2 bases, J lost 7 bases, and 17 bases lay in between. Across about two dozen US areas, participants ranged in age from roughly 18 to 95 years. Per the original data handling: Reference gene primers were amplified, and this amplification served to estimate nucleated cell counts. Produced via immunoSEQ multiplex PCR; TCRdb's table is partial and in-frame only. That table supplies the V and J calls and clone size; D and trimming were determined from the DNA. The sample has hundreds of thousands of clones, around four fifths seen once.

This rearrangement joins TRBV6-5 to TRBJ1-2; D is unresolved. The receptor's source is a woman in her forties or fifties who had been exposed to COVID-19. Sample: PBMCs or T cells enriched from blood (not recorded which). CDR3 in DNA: TGTGCCAGCAGTTACGCATCGGGAGGGTCGGCTGGCTACACCTTC. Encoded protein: CASSYASGGSAGYTF.